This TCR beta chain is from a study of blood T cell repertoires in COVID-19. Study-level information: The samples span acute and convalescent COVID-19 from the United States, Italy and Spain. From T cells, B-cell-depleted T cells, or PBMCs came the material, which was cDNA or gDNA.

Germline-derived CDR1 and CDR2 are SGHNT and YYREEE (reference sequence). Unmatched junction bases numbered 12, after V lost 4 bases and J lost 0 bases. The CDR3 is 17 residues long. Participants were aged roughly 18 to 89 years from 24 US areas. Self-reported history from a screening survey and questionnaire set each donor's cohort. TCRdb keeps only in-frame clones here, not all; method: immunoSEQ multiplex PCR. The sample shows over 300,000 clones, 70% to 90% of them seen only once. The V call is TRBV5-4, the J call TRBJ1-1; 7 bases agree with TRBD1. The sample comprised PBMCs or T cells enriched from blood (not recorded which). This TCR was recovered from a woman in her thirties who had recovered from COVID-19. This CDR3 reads CASSGRDSRGMNTEAFF. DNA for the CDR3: TGTGCCAGCAGCGGCCGGGACAGTCGTGGGATGAACACTGAAGCTTTCTTT.